A selection of T cell receptor beta chains follows, all from one sample in a study of PD-L1 blockade in urothelial cancer. The protocol was immunoSEQ multiplex PCR, while the TCRdb copy is restricted to in-frame clones and leaves out a portion. The sample has over 75,000 clones, 85% seen once; the top ten hold 14%. The sample here was PBMCs, taken around atezolizumab (anti-PD-L1) treatment. These receptors all stem from a man aged 60 to 69 with urothelial cancer. Each CDR3 is given with its conserved first and last residue. The D gene is left open where the match is weak. Only part of the rows carry a size: once, few, many, or a class if the clone is expanded.

clone_size,j_call,d_call,v_call,cdr3_nt,cdr3_aa
-,TRBJ2-5,-,TRBV9,TGTGCCAGCAGCGTAGACGGAGGGTTAAGAGAGACCCAGTACTTC,CASSVDGGLRETQYF
-,TRBJ2-1,TRBD2,TRBV19,TGTGCCAGTACGGGGGGTCCCTACAATGAGCAGTTCTTC,CASTGGPYNEQFF
-,TRBJ2-7,-,TRBV18,TGTGCCAGCTCACCACAAGGGAGAGAGCAGTACTTC,CASSPQGREQYF
-,TRBJ1-1,-,TRBV4-3,TGCGCCAGCAGCCAACTCCCCCACGGACTCACTGAAGCTTTCTTT,CASSQLPHGLTEAFF
-,TRBJ1-5,-,TRBV11-2,TGTGCCAGCAGCGCCACGGTGGGCTATGGCAATCAGCCCCAGCATTTT,CASSATVGYGNQPQHF
-,TRBJ1-2,-,TRBV29-1,-,CSVGGGSNGYTF
-,TRBJ2-7,-,TRBV28,TGTGCCAGCAGTCTGACTAGAGGGCTCGAGCAGTACTTC,CASSLTRGLEQYF
-,TRBJ1-4,-,TRBV2,TGTGCCAGCAGTGAATGGGAGGAACTGTTTTTT,CASSEWEELFF
-,TRBJ1-2,TRBD1,TRBV7-2,TGTGCCAGCACCTGGGGACAGGGCAACTATGGCTACACCTTC,CASTWGQGNYGYTF
few,TRBJ2-5,TRBD2,TRBV7-9,TGTGCCAGCAGCTTTACCAGGGGGACTAGCGGGAGTCATGAGACCCAGTACTTC,CASSFTRGTSGSHETQYF
-,TRBJ1-6,-,TRBV5-1,TGCGCCAGCAGCTCGGGAACATCCGGGATTGGCTCACCCCTCCACTTT,CASSSGTSGIGSPLHF
-,TRBJ2-7,TRBD2,TRBV27,TGTGCCAGCAGTCCTTTAGCGGGACGCGGAAAAAACGAGCAGTACTTC,CASSPLAGRGKNEQYF
-,TRBJ2-7,-,TRBV6-5,TGTGCCAGCAGTTACTCGTCGGCAGGTCGGACCTACGAGCAGTACTTC,CASSYSSAGRTYEQYF
-,TRBJ2-1,-,TRBV6-5,TGTGCCAGCAGTTACTACGACAGCAATGAGCAGTTCTTC,CASSYYDSNEQFF
-,TRBJ2-3,-,TRBV4-1,TGCGCCAGCAGCCAAGTAGCCACAGATACGCAGTATTTT,CASSQVATDTQYF
-,TRBJ2-7,TRBD2,TRBV4-2,TGTGCCAGCAGCCTCGAGCAGGCTAGCGGGAGCTACGAGCAGTACTTC,CASSLEQASGSYEQYF
-,TRBJ2-3,TRBD1,TRBV7-9,TGTGCCAGCAGCTTAGGACAGGGAACAGATACGCAGTATTTT,CASSLGQGTDTQYF
-,TRBJ2-3,-,TRBV9,TGTGCCAGCAGCACAGAACCCACCCGCCGCCCAGATACGCAGTATTTT,CASSTEPTRRPDTQYF
-,TRBJ2-1,TRBD1,TRBV19,TGTGCCAGTAGTCCCGACAGGGGGCTGAACAATGAGCAGTTCTTC,CASSPDRGLNNEQFF
-,TRBJ2-1,-,TRBV5-1,TGCGCCAGCAGGCAGGACACCGGCTACGGTGAGCAGTTCTTC,CASRQDTGYGEQFF
few,TRBJ1-2,-,TRBV19,TGTGCCAGTAGTATAGGCAGGTTGATCGCTAACTATGGCTACACCTTC,CASSIGRLIANYGYTF
-,TRBJ2-3,-,TRBV5-1,TGCGCCAGCCGACAGACCACAGATACGCAGTATTTT,CASRQTTDTQYF
-,TRBJ1-4,-,TRBV19,TGTGCCAGTAGTGTCGTGGGCAGAACAACTAATGAAAAACTGTTTTTT,CASSVVGRTTNEKLFF
-,TRBJ2-5,-,TRBV7-2,TGTGCCAGCAGCTTAGGAACCCTAGGGGTGGAGACCCAGTACTTC,CASSLGTLGVETQYF
-,TRBJ1-6,-,TRBV9,TGTGCCAGCAGCGTAGCACCAGGGGTTAATTCACCCCTCCACTTT,CASSVAPGVNSPLHF
-,TRBJ1-2,-,TRBV5-1,TGCGCCAGCAGCTTTGGGGGCTCGGATGGCTACACCTTC,CASSFGGSDGYTF
-,TRBJ2-2,TRBD1,TRBV7-3,TGTGCCAGCAGCATCAACAGGGGGGAAAGCGGGGAGCTGTTTTTT,CASSINRGESGELFF
-,TRBJ2-5,TRBD2,TRBV5-1,TGCGCCAGCAGCTTGGGGCTAGCGGGAGAAGAGACCCAGTACTTC,CASSLGLAGEETQYF
-,TRBJ1-1,-,TRBV4-2,TGTGCCAGCAGCCAAGATAGGACGTCTAGCGAAGCTTTCTTT,CASSQDRTSSEAFF
-,TRBJ1-5,TRBD1,TRBV5-1,TGCGCCAGCAGCCCCGACAGGGGAAGCAATCAGCCCCAGCATTTT,CASSPDRGSNQPQHF
-,TRBJ2-7,-,TRBV11-3,TGTGCCAGCAGCTCAGATCAGGGGTACGAGCAGTACTTC,CASSSDQGYEQYF
-,TRBJ2-3,-,TRBV2,TGTGCCAGGGGGCCGGCAGGGGAAACCACAGATACGCAGTATTTT,CARGPAGETTDTQYF
-,TRBJ1-5,TRBD1,TRBV27,TGTGCCAGCAGTTCCCGACAGGGGTCGGGCAATCAGCCCCAGCATTTT,CASSSRQGSGNQPQHF
once,TRBJ2-1,TRBD2,TRBV14,TGTGCCAGCAGCCAAGATAGTCTAGCGGGGCGGATGGAGCAGTTCTTC,CASSQDSLAGRMEQFF
-,TRBJ2-3,-,TRBV6-6,TGTGCCAGCAGGGAGGGGGCTGTAGATACGCAGTATTTT,CASREGAVDTQYF
few,TRBJ1-1,TRBD1,TRBV5-1,TGCGCCAGCAGCTTGGCCCCCCATCGACAGGGGGTTTATACTGAAGCTTTCTTT,CASSLAPHRQGVYTEAFF
-,TRBJ1-3,-,TRBV18,TGTGCCAGCTCACCACCAGGCAGGGGTGGAAACACCATATATTTT,CASSPPGRGGNTIYF
-,TRBJ1-1,-,TRBV25-1,TGTGCCAGCAGCCAGGACAGCCTGTTCGACCCGGCTTTCTTT,CASSQDSLFDPAFF
-,TRBJ2-1,TRBD2,TRBV28,TGTGCCAGCAGTTTCCTAGCGGGAGATTACAATGAGCAGTTCTTC,CASSFLAGDYNEQFF
-,TRBJ2-7,-,TRBV6-1,TGTGCCAGCAGTGAAACAGGGAAAACCTACGAGCAGTACTTC,CASSETGKTYEQYF
-,TRBJ2-3,TRBD1,TRBV6-6,TGTGCCAGCAGGCCGGGACAGGGAGCGACAGATACGCAGTATTTT,CASRPGQGATDTQYF
-,TRBJ1-1,-,TRBV10-3,TGTGCCATCAGTGCCGGGACAAACACTGAAGCTTTCTTT,CAISAGTNTEAFF
-,TRBJ1-1,-,TRBV29-1,TGCAGCGCCCGTGGGACTGACACTGAAGCTTTCTTT,CSARGTDTEAFF
once,TRBJ2-7,-,TRBV29-1,TGCAGCGTTGAGGGAGGCGTTCGGGACGAGCAGTACTTC,CSVEGGVRDEQYF
-,TRBJ2-7,-,TRBV30,TGTGCCTGGAGTCTCAGTTTAAACGAGCAGTACTTC,CAWSLSLNEQYF
-,TRBJ1-2,-,TRBV14,TGTGCCAGCAGCCGCGGCTATGGCTACACCTTC,CASSRGYGYTF
-,TRBJ2-2,-,TRBV19,TGTGCCAGTAGACCCCGGATGGGGGCCGCCACCGGGGAGCTGTTTTTT,CASRPRMGAATGELFF
once,TRBJ1-1,TRBD1,TRBV11-3,TGTGCCAGCAGCTTAGTATGTGACAGGGGGACGAACACTGAAGCTTTCTTT,CASSLVCDRGTNTEAFF
many,TRBJ1-6,-,TRBV5-8,TGTGCCAGCAGCTTGTGGTCCTACAATTCACCCCTCCACTTT,CASSLWSYNSPLHF
-,TRBJ2-3,-,TRBV11-3,TGTGCCAGCAGCTTGGGTGGAGCGAACACAGATACGCAGTATTTT,CASSLGGANTDTQYF
-,TRBJ1-1,TRBD1,TRBV5-1,TGCGCCAGCAGCTCGGGACAGTATACGGAAGCTTTCTTT,CASSSGQYTEAFF
-,TRBJ2-1,TRBD2,TRBV29-1,TGCAGCGTTGAAGATGTTCCGGGACTAGCGGGAGGGGGCGATGAGCAGTTCTTC,CSVEDVPGLAGGGDEQFF
-,TRBJ2-7,TRBD2,TRBV5-6,TGTGCCAGCAGCTTGGGCGGGAGCGGCTACGAGCAGTACTTC,CASSLGGSGYEQYF
-,TRBJ1-5,-,TRBV30,TGTGCCTGGAGCCCCGGGAGAGGGACCATCAATCAGCCCCAGCATTTT,CAWSPGRGTINQPQHF
-,TRBJ1-5,TRBD1,TRBV7-2,TGTGCCAGCAGCCCCCCCGGGACAGGGGGTCGGCAGCCCCAGCATTTT,CASSPPGTGGRQPQHF
-,TRBJ2-2,TRBD2,TRBV7-2,TGTGCCAGCAGCTTAGTTGGCTTAGCGGGAGGGCGAGGGGCCGGGGAGCTGTTTTTT,CASSLVGLAGGRGAGELFF
few,TRBJ1-2,-,TRBV4-1,TGCGCCAGCAGCCAATCACTAAACAGGGAAAGCTATGGCTACACCTTC,CASSQSLNRESYGYTF
few,TRBJ1-1,-,TRBV18,TGTGCCAGCTCACTGACCTCGGGGAGCGCCAACACTGAAGCTTTCTTT,CASSLTSGSANTEAFF
-,TRBJ2-7,TRBD1,TRBV9,TGTGCCAGCAGCGTCTCCGGGACAGCGCACTACGAGCAGTACTTC,CASSVSGTAHYEQYF